These 16 T cell receptor beta chains came from one sample sequenced in a study of blood T cell repertoires in COVID-19. Sequencing used immunoSEQ multiplex PCR; TCRdb keeps in-frame clones, though not all of them. Among fewer than 400,000 clones listed, 87% were seen once. Sequencing was performed on PBMCs or T cells enriched from blood (not recorded which). The receptors originated from a woman aged 18-29 years who had recovered from COVID-19.

The CDR3 DNA is TGTGCCAGCAGTTTATCGGGGACAATGATCTACGAGCAGTACTTC. Translating it yields CASSLSGTMIYEQYF. The gene calls are TRBV27 and TRBJ2-7, with D maybe TRBD1 (6 bases). The length of the CDR3 is 15 residues. Trimming removed 0 bases at V and 3 bases at J, with 12 bases between. CDR1 and CDR2 from the germline V gene are MNHEY and SMNVEV (reference sequence).

This chain joins TRBV19 and TRBJ2-2; perhaps TRBD2 as D (5 bases). CDR1 and CDR2 from the germline V gene are LNHDA and SQIVND (reference sequence). The CDR3 loop spans 15 amino acids. Trimming cost V 2 bases and J 5 bases, with 12 bases left between them. The chain's CDR3 is CASSIIGGGTGELFF. The CDR3 DNA follows: TGTGCCAGTAGTATAATAGGAGGTGGGACCGGGGAGCTGTTTTTT.

The chain is built from TRBV4-1 and TRBJ2-3; 16 bases map to TRBD2. The CDR3 covers 19 residues. The junction had 5 bases not matched to a gene; V was cut back by 2 bases and J by 0 bases. Germline V gene data show CDR1 as MGHRA and CDR2 as YSYEKL. In DNA, the CDR3 is TGCGCCAGCAGCCAACCCGGGACTAGCGGGGGGGCGAGCACAGATACGCAGTATTTT. This sequence encodes CASSQPGTSGGASTDTQYF.

The chain is built from TRBV24-1 and TRBJ2-7, with 13 bases that match TRBD2. Germline-derived CDR1 and CDR2 are KGHDR and SFDVKD. The CDR3 runs 20 residues. J was trimmed by 3 bases and V by 4 bases; bases with no gene match: 17. CDR3 loop: CATSEPGTSGIPRGFYEQYF. As DNA, the CDR3 is TGTGCCACCAGTGAGCCCGGGACTAGCGGGATCCCCCGGGGCTTCTACGAGCAGTACTTC.

The V call is TRBV10-3, the J call TRBJ1-4; D possibly corresponds to TRBD1 (5 bases). Trimming removed 3 bases at V and 0 bases at J, with 11 bases between. CDR1 ENHRY and CDR2 SYGVKD come from the germline V gene. The CDR3 runs to 16 residues. The CDR3 DNA reads as TGTGCCATCAGTGACCCCGCGGGGGCAACTAATGAAAAACTGTTTTTT. It codes for CAISDPAGATNEKLFF.

The chain carries TRBV4-3 and TRBJ2-3; D gene uncertain. The germline CDR1 and CDR2 sequences are LGHNA and YSLEER. The ends were cut back, 0 bases at V and 6 bases at J, with 7 bases in the middle. The CDR3 totals 13 residues. CDR3: CASSQEIRDTQYF. The CDR3 nucleotides read TGCGCCAGCAGCCAAGAGATCAGGGATACGCAGTATTTT.

V is TRBV5-1 and J is TRBJ2-7; 7 bases align to TRBD1. The junction had 4 bases not matched to a gene; V was cut back by 0 bases and J by 1 base. The germline V gene encodes CDR1 SGHRS and CDR2 YFSETQ. The CDR3 runs 15 residues. The CDR3 sequence: CASSLAMGQSYEQYF. The CDR3 DNA sequence: TGCGCCAGCAGCTTGGCCATGGGACAGTCCTACGAGCAGTACTTC.

The chain employs TRBV13 and TRBJ1-5; 8 positions match TRBD1. Trimming removed 4 bases from V and 4 bases from J; junction bases left unmatched: 3. Germline V gene lookup returns CDR1 PRHDT and CDR2 FYEKMQ (reference sequence). This CDR3 comprises 14 residues. The CDR3 coding sequence is TGTGCCAGCAGCTCCCGGGACAGGAATCAGCCCCAGCATTTT. This translates into CASSSRDRNQPQHF.

The rearrangement joins TRBV4-3 to TRBJ1-1; possibly TRBD1 for D (5 bases). CDR3 length: 14 amino acids. Trimming stripped 1 base from V and 3 bases from J, with 9 bases between. Germline V lookup: CDR1 LGHNA, CDR2 YSLEER. CDR3 region: CASSQVVGDTEAFF. The CDR3 DNA is TGCGCCAGCAGCCAAGTTGTAGGGGACACTGAAGCTTTCTTT.

The CDR3 coding sequence is TGTGCCAGCTCTTACAGTGGAGGGACTAATTCACCCCTCCACTTT. Translated: CASSYSGGTNSPLHF. The chain uses TRBV28 and TRBJ1-6, with D maybe TRBD1 (5 bases). Trimming pared 8 bases from V and 6 bases from J, leaving 17 bases between. The CDR3 loop spans 15 amino acids. Germline lookup yields CDR1 MDHEN and CDR2 SYDVKM.

The rearrangement links TRBV30 to TRBJ1-4; TRBD1 agrees at 10 bases. CDR1 and CDR2 (germline): GTSNPN, SVGIG (reference sequence). The junction had 6 bases not matched to a gene; V was cut back by 6 bases and J by 8 bases. The CDR3 is 13 residues long. CDR3 bases: TGTGCCTGCCCGGGACAGGGGTACGAAAAACTGTTTTTT. This encodes CACPGQGYEKLFF.

V is TRBV7-3 and J is TRBJ2-3; perhaps TRBD2 as D (5 bases). V was shortened by 8 bases and J by 2 bases, with 14 bases between the two germline ends. Germline loops: CDR1 SGHTA, CDR2 FQGTGA. The CDR3 is 14 amino acids. The chain's CDR3 is CASSLLGYTDTQYF. The CDR3, as DNA: TGTGCCAGCTCACTACTAGGGTACACAGATACGCAGTATTTT.

This clone was picked up one time. This chain uses TRBV3-1 (or the pseudogene TRBV3-2) with TRBJ1-1; TRBD1 matches at 8 bases. The CDR3 length is 15 residues. The junction had 6 bases not matched to a gene; V was cut back by 4 bases and J by 2 bases. Germline CDR1 and CDR2: LGHDT and YNNKEL (reference sequence). The CDR3 loop is CASSLFGQGNTEAFF. In nucleotides, the CDR3 is TGTGCCAGCAGCCTATTTGGACAGGGCAACACTGAAGCTTTCTTT.

This chain joins TRBV28 and TRBJ2-3, with a tentative D call TRBD1 (6 bases). Germline CDR1 is MDHEN and CDR2 is SYDVKM. The CDR3 is 17 residues long. Trimming took 4 bases from V and 0 from J, leaving 17 bases between them. CDR3 nucleotide sequence: TGTGCCAGCAGTTCCTATCGGACAGACACTAGCACAGATACGCAGTATTTT. It encodes CASSSYRTDTSTDTQYF.

The V and J genes are TRBV30 and TRBJ2-1, with TRBD2 as a possible D gene (6 bases). V was trimmed by 3 bases and J by 4 bases, leaving 19 bases between them. This CDR3 spans 16 amino acids. Germline CDR1 reads GTSNPN; CDR2 reads SVGIG (reference sequence). The CDR3: CAWSQLALRIYNEQFF. CDR3 sequence (DNA): TGTGCCTGGAGCCAGCTAGCGTTACGAATATACAATGAGCAGTTCTTC.

The chain links TRBV18 to TRBJ2-7, with D perhaps matching TRBD1 (6 bases). Between the trimmed V and J ends, which lost 6 bases and 7 bases, there was a span of 10 bases. CDR1 is KGHSH and CDR2 is LQKENI in the germline V gene. The CDR3 spans 11 residues. The CDR3 bases are TGTGCCAGCTCCCAGGGGCGGGAGCAGTACTTC. It encodes CASSQGREQYF. The complete variable domain, with remaining parts taken from reference TRBV18 and TRBJ2-7, reads NAGVMQNPRHLVRRRGQEARLRCSPMKGHSHVYWYRQLPEEGLKFMVYLQKENIIDESGMPKERFSAEFPKEGPSILRIQQVVRGDSAAYFCASSQGREQYFGPGTRLTVT.